This is a list of T cell receptor beta chains from one sample in a study of blood T cell repertoires in COVID-19. The method was immunoSEQ multiplex PCR; TCRdb's version includes in-frame clones alone and lacks a portion of them. The sample records 48,000 or so clones, 90% being singletons. Sequenced sample: peripheral blood. The receptors shown here come from a human donor in a cohort sampled during active COVID-19. CDR3s include the opening cysteine and the closing phenylalanine or tryptophan. Fields, in order: D gene, J gene, clone size, V gene, CDR3 protein, CDR3 DNA. D genes are given only for firm matches. Clone sizes are given selectively: once, few, many, or a class where the clone is expanded.

TRBD1 | TRBJ2-7 | NA | TRBV20-1 | CSAGQRIKQYF | TGCAGTGCGGGACAGCGAATCAAGCAGTACTTC
TRBD2 | TRBJ2-4 | NA | TRBV4-2 | CASSQQLAGGAKNIQYF | TGTGCCAGCAGCCAACAGCTAGCGGGAGGCGCCAAAAACATTCAGTACTTC
TRBD2 | TRBJ2-1 | NA | TRBV19 | CASRASGSSYNEQFF | TGTGCCTCGAGGGCTAGCGGGAGCTCCTACAATGAGCAGTTCTTC
TRBD1 | TRBJ2-7 | once | TRBV6-4 | CASSDSGQGPCEQYF | TGTGCCAGCAGTGACTCGGGACAGGGGCCATGCGAGCAGTACTTC
TRBD2 | TRBJ2-7 | NA | TRBV5-1 | CASRYTGGSSYEQYF | TGCGCCAGCAGATATACTGGCGGGAGTAGCTACGAGCAGTACTTC
NA | TRBJ1-1 | NA | TRBV5-4 | CASSLAAAMNTEAFF | TGTGCCAGCAGCTTGGCGGCGGCAATGAACACTGAAGCTTTCTTT
TRBD1 | TRBJ2-7 | NA | TRBV5-1 | CASSQGDVRTGPPEQYF | TGCGCCAGCAGCCAGGGGGATGTTAGGACAGGGCCCCCCGAGCAGTACTTC
TRBD1 | TRBJ1-5 | once | TRBV28 | CAGSTGASNQPQHF | TGTGCCGGCTCGACAGGGGCTAGCAATCAGCCCCAGCATTTT
TRBD1 | TRBJ2-7 | NA | TRBV7-2 | CASLPGTGTYEQYF | TGTGCCAGCTTGCCCGGGACAGGGACCTACGAGCAGTACTTC
NA | TRBJ1-2 | NA | TRBV6-2/TRBV6-3 | CASSPDNPVRGYTF | TGTGCCAGCAGCCCGGACAATCCGGTCCGCGGCTACACCTTC
NA | TRBJ2-5 | NA | TRBV19 | CASNPGHREETQYF | TGTGCCAGTAACCCGGGCCATAGGGAGGAGACCCAGTACTTC
TRBD1 | TRBJ1-5 | NA | TRBV27 | CASSPHNRGQGNQPQHF | TGTGCCAGCAGTCCCCACAACAGGGGGCAGGGCAATCAGCCCCAGCATTTT
TRBD2 | TRBJ2-3 | NA | TRBV18 | CASSPGLAGDKDTQYF | TGTGCCAGCTCCCCGGGACTAGCGGGAGATAAAGATACGCAGTATTTT
NA | TRBJ2-3 | NA | TRBV5-1 | CASSAGMNPPPDTQYF | TGCGCCAGCAGCGCGGGCATGAACCCCCCCCCAGATACGCAGTATTTT
NA | TRBJ2-5 | NA | TRBV5-4 | CASSLPQSETQYF | TGTGCCAGCAGCTTGCCACAGTCAGAGACCCAGTACTTC
NA | TRBJ1-2 | NA | TRBV10-3 | CAIGGGTGNHGYTF | TGTGCCATCGGGGGAGGGACCGGGAACCATGGCTACACCTTC
NA | TRBJ1-2 | NA | TRBV6-5 | CASSYGPRYGYTF | TGTGCCAGCAGTTACGGGCCTCGTTATGGCTACACCTTC
NA | TRBJ1-2 | few | TRBV7-9 | CASSQVQSRFLNGYTF | TGTGCCAGCAGCCAAGTACAGTCCCGATTTCTAAATGGCTACACCTTC